Listed below are T cell receptor beta chains from one sample, sequenced in a study of blood T cell repertoires in COVID-19. Here immunoSEQ multiplex PCR was the method, and the copy in TCRdb shows in-frame clones only, minus some. The sample yields about 14,000 clones, 75% to 85% seen once. The specimen was peripheral blood. The receptors derive from a woman in her forties or fifties with active or convalescent COVID-19. Each CDR3 is given with its conserved first and last residue. Each record gives: clone size, J gene, D gene, V gene, CDR3 protein, CDR3 DNA. The D gene is left open where the match is weak. Expanded clones are given a class, and other clones once, few, many or no size at all.

clone size: .; J gene: TRBJ2-2; D gene: .; V gene: TRBV7-9; CDR3 protein: CASRPRGTGELFF; CDR3 DNA: TGTGCCAGCAGGCCTAGGGGCACCGGGGAGCTGTTTTTT
clone size: .; J gene: TRBJ2-6; D gene: TRBD1; V gene: TRBV28; CDR3 protein: CASSVRQGRPLVGANVLTF; CDR3 DNA: TGTGCCAGCAGTGTCCGACAGGGAAGACCTCTGGTGGGGGCCAACGTCCTGACTTTC
clone size: many; J gene: TRBJ2-1; D gene: .; V gene: TRBV7-9; CDR3 protein: CASSWLTGTPPEQFF; CDR3 DNA: TGTGCCAGCAGCTGGCTAACAGGGACACCACCTGAGCAGTTCTTC
clone size: .; J gene: TRBJ2-7; D gene: .; V gene: TRBV12-3/TRBV12-4; CDR3 protein: CASSPGRREQYF; CDR3 DNA: TGTGCCAGCAGTCCGGGTCGGCGCGAGCAGTACTTC
clone size: .; J gene: TRBJ2-7; D gene: .; V gene: TRBV11-2; CDR3 protein: CASSLVRGPYEQYF; CDR3 DNA: TGTGCCAGCAGCTTAGTTCGCGGGCCCTACGAGCAGTACTTC
clone size: .; J gene: TRBJ2-5; D gene: TRBD2; V gene: TRBV2; CDR3 protein: CASSEPQRGDQETQYF; CDR3 DNA: TGTGCCAGCAGTGAACCCCAGCGGGGTGACCAAGAGACCCAGTACTTC
clone size: .; J gene: TRBJ1-1; D gene: .; V gene: TRBV5-6; CDR3 protein: CASSLAGTPEAFF; CDR3 DNA: TGTGCCAGCAGCTTGGCAGGGACTCCTGAAGCTTTCTTT
clone size: .; J gene: TRBJ1-1; D gene: .; V gene: TRBV18; CDR3 protein: CASSPLNGANTEAFF; CDR3 DNA: TGTGCCAGCTCACCTCTTAATGGAGCGAACACTGAAGCTTTCTTT
clone size: .; J gene: TRBJ2-3; D gene: .; V gene: TRBV30; CDR3 protein: CAWSVRGGADTQYF; CDR3 DNA: TGTGCCTGGAGTGTACGCGGTGGCGCAGATACGCAGTATTTT
clone size: .; J gene: TRBJ2-7; D gene: TRBD2; V gene: TRBV18; CDR3 protein: CASSPGTSGRVYEQYF; CDR3 DNA: TGTGCCAGCTCACCCGGGACTAGCGGGAGAGTCTACGAGCAGTACTTC
clone size: .; J gene: TRBJ1-1; D gene: .; V gene: TRBV5-1; CDR3 protein: CASSLGSTEAFF; CDR3 DNA: TGCGCCAGCAGCTTGGGGAGCACTGAAGCTTTCTTT
clone size: .; J gene: TRBJ1-6; D gene: TRBD1; V gene: TRBV27; CDR3 protein: CASSNGMFTQGLHSPLHF; CDR3 DNA: TGTGCCAGCAGTAACGGCATGTTTACACAGGGGCTGCATTCACCCCTCCACTTT
clone size: .; J gene: TRBJ2-1; D gene: TRBD2; V gene: TRBV12-3/TRBV12-4; CDR3 protein: CATRGGHYNEQFF; CDR3 DNA: TGTGCCACTCGGGGGGGACACTACAATGAGCAGTTCTTC
clone size: .; J gene: TRBJ1-1; D gene: .; V gene: TRBV4-1; CDR3 protein: CASSQPGGSNTEAFF; CDR3 DNA: TGCGCCAGCAGCCAACCCGGGGGTTCGAACACTGAAGCTTTCTTT
clone size: .; J gene: TRBJ1-2; D gene: .; V gene: TRBV29-1; CDR3 protein: CSVDSMTPNYGYTF; CDR3 DNA: TGCAGCGTTGACTCCATGACACCTAACTATGGCTACACCTTC
clone size: few; J gene: TRBJ1-2; D gene: TRBD1; V gene: TRBV5-4; CDR3 protein: CASSLVGQGHGYTF; CDR3 DNA: TGTGCCAGCAGCTTGGTGGGACAGGGCCATGGCTACACCTTC
clone size: .; J gene: TRBJ1-4; D gene: .; V gene: TRBV5-4; CDR3 protein: CASSLQGDYEKLFF; CDR3 DNA: TGTGCCAGCAGCTTGCAGGGCGACTATGAAAAACTGTTTTTT
clone size: .; J gene: TRBJ1-2; D gene: TRBD1; V gene: TRBV19; CDR3 protein: CASSPGGGSGYTF; CDR3 DNA: TGTGCCAGTAGCCCCGGAGGGGGCAGTGGCTACACCTTC
clone size: .; J gene: TRBJ2-2; D gene: TRBD2; V gene: TRBV19; CDR3 protein: CASRIGLGRAGELFF; CDR3 DNA: TGTGCCAGTAGGATCGGACTAGGGCGGGCCGGGGAGCTGTTTTTT
clone size: .; J gene: TRBJ2-3; D gene: TRBD2; V gene: TRBV27; CDR3 protein: CASSFLAGEGTDTQYF; CDR3 DNA: TGTGCCAGCAGTTTTCTCGCGGGAGAGGGCACAGATACGCAGTATTTT
clone size: few; J gene: TRBJ1-2; D gene: TRBD1; V gene: TRBV19; CDR3 protein: CASSVLLGQGNYGYTF; CDR3 DNA: TGTGCCAGTAGCGTCCTCCTGGGACAGGGGAACTATGGCTACACCTTC
clone size: .; J gene: TRBJ2-1; D gene: TRBD1; V gene: TRBV7-9; CDR3 protein: CASSLGGWDRDYNEQFF; CDR3 DNA: TGTGCCAGCAGCTTAGGGGGCTGGGACAGGGATTACAATGAGCAGTTCTTC
clone size: once; J gene: TRBJ1-5; D gene: .; V gene: TRBV28; CDR3 protein: CASSLDGIRKHF; CDR3 DNA: TGTGCCAGCAGTCTAGACGGAATAAGGAAGCATTTT
clone size: .; J gene: TRBJ1-5; D gene: TRBD1; V gene: TRBV4-1; CDR3 protein: CASSQGTGRPQPQHF; CDR3 DNA: TGCGCCAGCAGCCAGGGGACAGGGAGGCCTCAGCCCCAGCATTTT
clone size: .; J gene: TRBJ2-7; D gene: .; V gene: TRBV3-1/TRBV3-2; CDR3 protein: CASSPNQGSYEQYF; CDR3 DNA: TGTGCCAGCAGCCCAAACCAGGGATCCTACGAGCAGTACTTC
clone size: few; J gene: TRBJ1-3; D gene: .; V gene: TRBV9; CDR3 protein: CASSPGPDGTGNTIYF; CDR3 DNA: TGTGCCAGCAGCCCAGGCCCAGACGGGACTGGAAACACCATATATTTT
clone size: .; J gene: TRBJ1-5; D gene: TRBD1; V gene: TRBV13; CDR3 protein: CASSANRGPSQPQHF; CDR3 DNA: TGTGCCAGCAGCGCGAACAGGGGGCCCAGTCAGCCCCAGCATTTT
clone size: .; J gene: TRBJ1-3; D gene: TRBD1; V gene: TRBV5-1; CDR3 protein: CASSWDRDNGNTIYF; CDR3 DNA: TGCGCCAGCAGCTGGGACAGGGATAATGGAAACACCATATATTTT
clone size: .; J gene: TRBJ1-2; D gene: TRBD1; V gene: TRBV6-1; CDR3 protein: CASSDGQGNGYTF; CDR3 DNA: TGTGCCAGCAGTGACGGACAGGGGAATGGCTACACCTTC
clone size: many; J gene: TRBJ2-1; D gene: TRBD1; V gene: TRBV27; CDR3 protein: CAIPQGSVYNEQFF; CDR3 DNA: TGTGCCATTCCACAGGGGTCCGTCTACAATGAGCAGTTCTTC
clone size: .; J gene: TRBJ1-2; D gene: .; V gene: TRBV13; CDR3 protein: CASSVGVYGYTF; CDR3 DNA: TGTGCCAGCAGCGTCGGGGTCTATGGCTACACCTTC
clone size: .; J gene: TRBJ2-1; D gene: TRBD1; V gene: TRBV6-5; CDR3 protein: CASRWDRDNEQFF; CDR3 DNA: TGTGCCAGCAGATGGGACAGGGACAATGAGCAGTTCTTC
clone size: .; J gene: TRBJ2-4; D gene: TRBD1; V gene: TRBV13; CDR3 protein: CASSSPRTGEAKNIQYF; CDR3 DNA: TGTGCCAGCAGCTCACCAAGGACAGGGGAGGCCAAAAACATTCAGTACTTC
clone size: .; J gene: TRBJ1-6; D gene: .; V gene: TRBV19; CDR3 protein: CASSMRAFNSPLHF; CDR3 DNA: TGTGCCAGTAGTATGCGGGCTTTTAATTCACCCCTCCACTTT
clone size: once; J gene: TRBJ1-2; D gene: TRBD1; V gene: TRBV5-1; CDR3 protein: CASSWGTESRYGYTF; CDR3 DNA: TGCGCCAGCAGCTGGGGGACAGAAAGTCGGTATGGCTACACCTTC
clone size: .; J gene: TRBJ1-6; D gene: .; V gene: TRBV10-3; CDR3 protein: CAISERGGTLLDSPLHF; CDR3 DNA: TGTGCCATCAGTGAGCGCGGGGGAACACTTCTAGATTCACCCCTCCACTTT
clone size: .; J gene: TRBJ1-1; D gene: TRBD1; V gene: TRBV7-9; CDR3 protein: CASSLTTGSTEAFF; CDR3 DNA: TGTGCCAGCAGCCTAACGACAGGGAGCACTGAAGCTTTCTTT
clone size: .; J gene: TRBJ1-3; D gene: .; V gene: TRBV4-1; CDR3 protein: CASSPKSGTGNTIYF; CDR3 DNA: TGCGCCAGCAGCCCGAAATCGGGGACTGGAAACACCATATATTTT
clone size: .; J gene: TRBJ1-1; D gene: .; V gene: TRBV4-1; CDR3 protein: CASSQDVSGEAFF; CDR3 DNA: TGCGCCAGCAGCCAAGATGTCAGCGGAGAAGCTTTCTTT
clone size: .; J gene: TRBJ1-5; D gene: .; V gene: TRBV28; CDR3 protein: CASSFEGVGNQPQHF; CDR3 DNA: TGTGCCAGCAGTTTTGAGGGCGTCGGCAATCAGCCCCAGCATTTT
clone size: .; J gene: TRBJ2-3; D gene: .; V gene: TRBV27; CDR3 protein: CASKKSGISDTQYF; CDR3 DNA: TGTGCCAGCAAAAAGTCCGGGATCTCAGATACGCAGTATTTT
clone size: .; J gene: TRBJ1-2; D gene: .; V gene: TRBV2; CDR3 protein: CASSELGQGYGYTF; CDR3 DNA: TGTGCCAGCAGTGAGCTCGGCCAGGGTTATGGCTACACCTTC
clone size: .; J gene: TRBJ1-2; D gene: TRBD1; V gene: TRBV19; CDR3 protein: CASSRLGGKTGDGYTF; CDR3 DNA: TGTGCCAGTAGTAGGTTGGGGGGCAAGACAGGGGACGGCTACACCTTC
clone size: .; J gene: TRBJ1-5; D gene: .; V gene: TRBV19; CDR3 protein: CATSPIVRGSNQPQHF; CDR3 DNA: TGTGCCACCTCCCCCATAGTACGGGGGAGCAATCAGCCCCAGCATTTT
clone size: .; J gene: TRBJ1-1; D gene: TRBD1; V gene: TRBV5-6; CDR3 protein: CASSPGTGNEAFF; CDR3 DNA: TGTGCCAGCAGCCCGGGGACAGGGAATGAAGCTTTCTTT
clone size: few; J gene: TRBJ1-2; D gene: TRBD1; V gene: TRBV14; CDR3 protein: CASSQRQGNGYTF; CDR3 DNA: TGTGCCAGCAGCCAAAGACAGGGCAATGGCTACACCTTC
clone size: .; J gene: TRBJ1-2; D gene: TRBD1; V gene: TRBV4-1; CDR3 protein: CASSQGGGQGGHGYTF; CDR3 DNA: TGCGCCAGCAGCCAAGGAGGAGGACAGGGGGGACATGGCTACACCTTC
clone size: .; J gene: TRBJ2-1; D gene: TRBD2; V gene: TRBV4-1; CDR3 protein: CASSQENLGLAGFYNEQFF; CDR3 DNA: TGCGCCAGCAGCCAAGAAAATCTAGGGCTAGCGGGATTCTACAATGAGCAGTTCTTC
clone size: .; J gene: TRBJ1-5; D gene: .; V gene: TRBV2; CDR3 protein: CASSVEGSNQPQHF; CDR3 DNA: TGTGCCAGCAGTGTGGAGGGGAGCAATCAGCCCCAGCATTTT
clone size: .; J gene: TRBJ2-6; D gene: TRBD1; V gene: TRBV5-8; CDR3 protein: CASSSHRGRTGANVLTF; CDR3 DNA: TGTGCCAGCAGCTCACACAGGGGGCGGACAGGGGCCAACGTCCTGACTTTC
clone size: .; J gene: TRBJ2-1; D gene: .; V gene: TRBV6-1; CDR3 protein: CASSEGQANEQFF; CDR3 DNA: TGTGCCAGCAGTGAAGGACAGGCCAATGAGCAGTTCTTC
clone size: .; J gene: TRBJ1-3; D gene: TRBD1; V gene: TRBV30; CDR3 protein: CAWISMAGQGDF; CDR3 DNA: TGTGCCTGGATCAGTATGGCGGGACAGGGAGATTTT
clone size: .; J gene: TRBJ2-2; D gene: .; V gene: TRBV6-2/TRBV6-3; CDR3 protein: CASTPGGVAGGTGELFF; CDR3 DNA: TGTGCCAGCACCCCAGGAGGGGTGGCAGGGGGCACCGGGGAGCTGTTTTTT
clone size: .; J gene: TRBJ2-7; D gene: TRBD2; V gene: TRBV6-5; CDR3 protein: CASSYRLAASYEQYF; CDR3 DNA: TGTGCCAGCAGTTACCGACTAGCTGCCTCCTACGAGCAGTACTTC
clone size: .; J gene: TRBJ2-7; D gene: TRBD2; V gene: TRBV28; CDR3 protein: CANPRHGGSCEQYF; CDR3 DNA: TGTGCCAACCCACGCCATGGCGGGAGTTGTGAGCAGTACTTC
clone size: .; J gene: TRBJ1-5; D gene: .; V gene: TRBV7-9; CDR3 protein: CASSADRVNQPQHF; CDR3 DNA: TGTGCCAGCAGCGCGGACAGAGTAAATCAGCCCCAGCATTTT
clone size: .; J gene: TRBJ2-5; D gene: TRBD1; V gene: TRBV7-6; CDR3 protein: CASSHRYRGPQETQYF; CDR3 DNA: TGTGCCAGCAGCCATAGGTACAGGGGACCTCAAGAGACCCAGTACTTC
clone size: .; J gene: TRBJ2-3; D gene: .; V gene: TRBV9; CDR3 protein: CASSPSGGGGTDTQYF; CDR3 DNA: TGTGCCAGCAGCCCCAGTGGGGGCGGGGGAACAGATACGCAGTATTTT
clone size: .; J gene: TRBJ2-1; D gene: .; V gene: TRBV9; CDR3 protein: CASSVDGREQFF; CDR3 DNA: TGTGCCAGCAGCGTAGACGGCAGGGAGCAGTTCTTC
clone size: .; J gene: TRBJ2-1; D gene: TRBD2; V gene: TRBV27; CDR3 protein: CASSFGLAGVEQFF; CDR3 DNA: TGTGCCAGCAGTTTTGGACTAGCGGGAGTTGAGCAGTTCTTC